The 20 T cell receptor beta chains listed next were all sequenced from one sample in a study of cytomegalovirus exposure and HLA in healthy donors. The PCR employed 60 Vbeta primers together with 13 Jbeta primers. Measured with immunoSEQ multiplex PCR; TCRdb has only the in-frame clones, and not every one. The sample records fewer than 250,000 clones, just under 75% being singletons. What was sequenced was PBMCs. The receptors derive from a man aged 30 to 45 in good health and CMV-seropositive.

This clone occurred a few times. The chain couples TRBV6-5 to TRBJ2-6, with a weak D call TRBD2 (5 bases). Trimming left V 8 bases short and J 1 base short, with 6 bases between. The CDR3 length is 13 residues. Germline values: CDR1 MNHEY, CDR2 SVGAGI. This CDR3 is CASRDSGANVLTF. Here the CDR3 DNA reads TGTGCCAGCCGGGATTCTGGGGCCAACGTCCTGACTTTC.

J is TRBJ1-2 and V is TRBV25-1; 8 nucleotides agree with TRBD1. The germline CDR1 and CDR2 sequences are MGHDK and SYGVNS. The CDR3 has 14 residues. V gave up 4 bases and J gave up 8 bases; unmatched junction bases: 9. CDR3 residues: CASSAGTGHLGYTF. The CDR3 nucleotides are TGTGCCAGCAGTGCCGGGACAGGACACTTGGGCTACACCTTC.

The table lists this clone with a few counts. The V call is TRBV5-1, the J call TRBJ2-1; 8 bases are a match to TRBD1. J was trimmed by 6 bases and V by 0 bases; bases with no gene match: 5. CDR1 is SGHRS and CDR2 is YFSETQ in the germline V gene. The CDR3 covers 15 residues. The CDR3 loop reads CASSLEDRVGNEQFF. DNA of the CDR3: TGCGCCAGCAGCTTGGAGGACAGGGTGGGCAATGAGCAGTTCTTC.

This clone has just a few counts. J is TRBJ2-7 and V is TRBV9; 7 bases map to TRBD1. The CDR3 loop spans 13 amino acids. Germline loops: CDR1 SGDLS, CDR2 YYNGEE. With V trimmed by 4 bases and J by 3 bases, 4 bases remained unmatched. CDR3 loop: CASSYTGDYEQYF. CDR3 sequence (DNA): TGTGCCAGCAGCTACACAGGGGACTACGAGCAGTACTTC.

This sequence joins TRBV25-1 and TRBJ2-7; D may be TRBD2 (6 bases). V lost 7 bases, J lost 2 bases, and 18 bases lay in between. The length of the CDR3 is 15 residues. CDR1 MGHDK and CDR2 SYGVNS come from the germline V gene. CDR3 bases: TGTGCCAGCACCCCGGCGGGGACGGGCACCTACGAGCAGTACTTC. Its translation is CASTPAGTGTYEQYF.

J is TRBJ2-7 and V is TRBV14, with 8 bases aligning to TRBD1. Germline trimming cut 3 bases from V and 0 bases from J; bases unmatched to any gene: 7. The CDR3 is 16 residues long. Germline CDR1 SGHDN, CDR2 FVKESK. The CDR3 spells CASSHDRGLSSYEQYF. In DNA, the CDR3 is TGTGCCAGCAGCCATGACAGGGGCCTTAGCTCCTACGAGCAGTACTTC. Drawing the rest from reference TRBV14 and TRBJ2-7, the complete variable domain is EAGVTQFPSHSVIEKGQTVTLRCDPISGHDNLYWYRRVMGKEIKFLLHFVKESKQDESGMPNNRFLAERTGGTYSTLKVQPAELEDSGVYFCASSHDRGLSSYEQYFGPGTRLTVT.

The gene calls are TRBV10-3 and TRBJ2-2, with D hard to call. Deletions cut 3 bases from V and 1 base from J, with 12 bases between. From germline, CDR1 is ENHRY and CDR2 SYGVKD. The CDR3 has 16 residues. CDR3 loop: CAISEPPLGNTGELFF. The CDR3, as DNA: TGTGCCATCAGTGAACCTCCCCTAGGGAACACCGGGGAGCTGTTTTTT.

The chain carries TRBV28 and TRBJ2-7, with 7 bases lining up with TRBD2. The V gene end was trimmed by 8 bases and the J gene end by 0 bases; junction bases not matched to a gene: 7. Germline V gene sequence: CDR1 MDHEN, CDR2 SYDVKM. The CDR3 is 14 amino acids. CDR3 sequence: CASQVPGGSYEQYF. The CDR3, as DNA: TGTGCCAGCCAGGTTCCGGGGGGCTCCTACGAGCAGTACTTC.

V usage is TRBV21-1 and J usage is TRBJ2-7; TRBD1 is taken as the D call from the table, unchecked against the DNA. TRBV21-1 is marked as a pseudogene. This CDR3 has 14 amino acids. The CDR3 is CASSSRDKSYEQYF. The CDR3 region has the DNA TGTGCCAGCAGCTCCCGGGACAAGTCCTACGAGCAGTACTTC.

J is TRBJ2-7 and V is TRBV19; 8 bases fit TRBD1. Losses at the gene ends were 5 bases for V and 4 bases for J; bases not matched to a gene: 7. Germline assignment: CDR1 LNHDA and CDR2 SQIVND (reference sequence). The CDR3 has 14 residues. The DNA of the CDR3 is TGTGCCAGTAGTCCACTCGGGACAGGATACGAGCAGTACTTC. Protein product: CASSPLGTGYEQYF.

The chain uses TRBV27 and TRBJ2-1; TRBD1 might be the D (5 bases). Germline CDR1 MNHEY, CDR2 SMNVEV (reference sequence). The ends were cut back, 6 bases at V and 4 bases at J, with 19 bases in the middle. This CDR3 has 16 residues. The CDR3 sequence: CASSSLGQGVYNEQFF. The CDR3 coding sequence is TGTGCCAGCAGCTCCCTCGGCCAAGGGGTTTACAATGAGCAGTTCTTC.

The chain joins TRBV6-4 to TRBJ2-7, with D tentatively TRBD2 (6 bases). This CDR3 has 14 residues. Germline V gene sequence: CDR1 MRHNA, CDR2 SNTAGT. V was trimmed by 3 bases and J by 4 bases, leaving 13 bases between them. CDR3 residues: CASSEPGSPYEQYF. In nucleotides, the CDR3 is TGTGCCAGCAGTGAGCCCGGGAGCCCTTACGAGCAGTACTTC.

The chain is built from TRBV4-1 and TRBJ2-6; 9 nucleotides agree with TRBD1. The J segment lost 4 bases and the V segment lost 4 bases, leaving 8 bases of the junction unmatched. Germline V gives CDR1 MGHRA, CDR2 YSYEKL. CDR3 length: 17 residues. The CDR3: CASSPGTGSSGANVLTF. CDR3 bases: TGCGCCAGCAGCCCCGGGACAGGGAGCTCCGGGGCCAACGTCCTGACTTTC.

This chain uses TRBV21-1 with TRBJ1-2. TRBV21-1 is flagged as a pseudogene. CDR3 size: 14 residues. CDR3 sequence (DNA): TGTGCCAGCAGCAAAAGGGAGCCTAACTATGGCTACACCTTC. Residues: CASSKREPNYGYTF.

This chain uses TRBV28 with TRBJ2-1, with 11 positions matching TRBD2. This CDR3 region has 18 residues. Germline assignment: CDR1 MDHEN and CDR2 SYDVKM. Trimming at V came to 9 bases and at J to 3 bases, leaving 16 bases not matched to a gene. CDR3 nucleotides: TGTGCCAGTGGGGCGAATGGGTTGGGACTAGCGGACTACAATGAGCAGTTCTTC. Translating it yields CASGANGLGLADYNEQFF.

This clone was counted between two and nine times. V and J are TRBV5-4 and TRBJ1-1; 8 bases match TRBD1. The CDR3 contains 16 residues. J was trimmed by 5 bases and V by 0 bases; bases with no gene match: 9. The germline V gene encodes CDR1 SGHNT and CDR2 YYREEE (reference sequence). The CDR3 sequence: CASSLGGRGLRTEAFF. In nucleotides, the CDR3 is TGTGCCAGCAGCTTGGGGGGCAGGGGGCTCCGAACTGAAGCTTTCTTT. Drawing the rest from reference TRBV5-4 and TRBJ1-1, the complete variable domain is ETGVTQSPTHLIKTRGQQVTLRCSSQSGHNTVSWYQQALGQGPQFIFQYYREEENGRGNFPPRFSGLQFPNYSSELNVNALELDDSALYLCASSLGGRGLRTEAFFGQGTRLTVV.

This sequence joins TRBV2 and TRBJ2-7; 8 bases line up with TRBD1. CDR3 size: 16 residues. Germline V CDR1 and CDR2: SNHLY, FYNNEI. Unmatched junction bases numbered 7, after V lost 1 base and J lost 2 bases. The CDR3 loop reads CASSEGLDRGTYEQYF. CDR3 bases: TGTGCCAGCAGTGAAGGATTAGACAGGGGTACCTACGAGCAGTACTTC.

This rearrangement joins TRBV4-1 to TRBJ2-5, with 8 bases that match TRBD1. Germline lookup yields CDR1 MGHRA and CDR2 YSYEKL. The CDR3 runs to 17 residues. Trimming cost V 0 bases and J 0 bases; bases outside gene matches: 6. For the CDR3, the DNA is TGCGCCAGCAGCCAAGATGGGTACAGGGGGGACCAAGAGACCCAGTACTTC. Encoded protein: CASSQDGYRGDQETQYF.

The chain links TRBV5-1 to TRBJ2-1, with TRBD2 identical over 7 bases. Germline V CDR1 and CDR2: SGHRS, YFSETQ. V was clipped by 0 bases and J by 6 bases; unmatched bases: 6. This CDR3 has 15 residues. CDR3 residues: CASSLGGGPTNEQFF. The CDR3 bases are TGCGCCAGCAGCTTGGGGGGAGGGCCTACCAATGAGCAGTTCTTC.

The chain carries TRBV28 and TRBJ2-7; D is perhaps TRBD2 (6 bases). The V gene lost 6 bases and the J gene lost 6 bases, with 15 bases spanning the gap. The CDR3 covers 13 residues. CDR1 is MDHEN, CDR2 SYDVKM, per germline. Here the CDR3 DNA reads TGTGCCAGCAGGTCCGGGACTCCAACCGAGCAGTACTTC. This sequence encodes CASRSGTPTEQYF.